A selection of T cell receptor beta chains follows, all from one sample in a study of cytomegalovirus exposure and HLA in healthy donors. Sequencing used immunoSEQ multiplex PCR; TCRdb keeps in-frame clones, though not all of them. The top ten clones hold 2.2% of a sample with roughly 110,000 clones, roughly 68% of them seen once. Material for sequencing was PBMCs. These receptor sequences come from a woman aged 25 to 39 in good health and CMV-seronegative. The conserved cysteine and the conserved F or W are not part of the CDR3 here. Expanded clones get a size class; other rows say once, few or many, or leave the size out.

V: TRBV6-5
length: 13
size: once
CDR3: ASSYSTQGSYGYT

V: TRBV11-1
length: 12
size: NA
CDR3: ASRDIDRVREQY

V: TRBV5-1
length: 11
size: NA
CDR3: ASSLVLNTEAF

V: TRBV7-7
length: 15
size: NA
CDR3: ASSPIPGLAYTGELF

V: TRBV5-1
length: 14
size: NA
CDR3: ASSFLAGTGANVLT

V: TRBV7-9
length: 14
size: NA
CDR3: ASSASGGFGTDTQY

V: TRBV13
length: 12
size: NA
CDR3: ASSTQIFDTEAF

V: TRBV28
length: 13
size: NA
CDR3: ASSLYGGNFYEQY

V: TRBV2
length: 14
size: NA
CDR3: ASKRKLAGGADTQY

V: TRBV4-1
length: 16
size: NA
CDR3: ASSQGQGAGYSNQPQH

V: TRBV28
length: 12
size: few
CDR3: ASSSRGVSSPLH

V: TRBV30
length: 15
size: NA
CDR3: AWSVGTSGSAYNEQF

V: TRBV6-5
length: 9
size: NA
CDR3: ASLSNNEQF

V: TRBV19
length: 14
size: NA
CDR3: ASSPRVSPSTDTQY